This T cell receptor (beta chain) was recovered during a study of T cells in women clearing cervical HPV infection. Regarding the study as a whole: CIN3+ cases had significantly higher TCR repertoire richness than controls, but evenness did not differ. Cases and controls were distinguished at AUC around 0.87 by richness and V genes.

Notes on this clone: Its target is not known.

Clones were read by immunoSEQ multiplex PCR, and TCRdb kept only the in-frame ones, dropping some. This sample's clone table lists approximately 41,000 clones. HPV was found by MY09/MY11 PCR and dot-blot genotyping. This TCR derives from a woman aged 18-70 years with a cervical HPV16 infection that either progressed to CIN3+ or cleared (not recorded which). Sequencing was carried out using blood buffy coat.

CDR3 DNA, as far as it was read: TGTGCCAGCAACGATCCCAACAGGGGGCTCACTGAA. The encoded protein is CASNDPNRGLTE. The full CDR3 is CASNDPNRGLTEAFF. V gene TRBV19 combines with J gene TRBJ1-1; 9 bases agree with TRBD1. The CDR3 end falls 3 residues outside the read, so it is completed with the germline J gene. This CDR3 comprises 15 residues. The V gene's germline CDR1 is LNHDA and CDR2 SQIVND (reference sequence). Losses at the gene ends were 9 bases for V and 4 bases for J; bases not matched to a gene: 12. Full variable domain (rest looked up from reference TRBV19 and TRBJ1-1): DGGITQSPKYLFRKEGQNVTLSCEQNLNHDAMYWYRQDPGQGLRLIYYSQIVNDFQKGDIAEGYSVSREKKESFPLTVTSAQKNPTAFYLCASNDPNRGLTEAFFGQGTRLTVV.